Listed below are T cell receptor beta chains from one sample, sequenced in a study of cytomegalovirus exposure and HLA in healthy donors. Produced via immunoSEQ multiplex PCR; TCRdb's table is partial and in-frame only. The sample yields about 82,000 clones, about two thirds seen once. The material sequenced was PBMCs. These receptors all come from a man aged 55-75 years in good health and CMV-seronegative. Both conserved end residues are part of each CDR3. The order of the fields is D gene, J gene, V gene, clone size, CDR3 protein, CDR3 DNA. The D gene is left open where the match is weak. Size is stated for part of the rows, as once, few or many counts, or as a class when the clone is expanded.

>-|TRBJ1-1|TRBV28|-
CASSLESPGNTEAFF
TGTGCCAGCAGTTTGGAGTCTCCCGGGAACACTGAAGCTTTCTTT
>TRBD2|TRBJ2-3|TRBV5-1|-
CASSLDGSGSADTQYF
TGCGCCAGCAGCTTGGATGGTAGCGGGAGTGCAGATACGCAGTATTTT
>TRBD1|TRBJ2-3|TRBV28|-
CASSSSGQTSLRDTQYF
TGTGCCAGCAGCTCCTCGGGACAGACAAGTCTCAGAGATACGCAGTATTTT
>TRBD2|TRBJ2-1|TRBV28|-
CASSKVGGEEQFF
TGTGCCAGCAGTAAGGTGGGAGGGGAAGAGCAGTTCTTC
>TRBD1|TRBJ2-7|TRBV27|-
CASSPQTGWEQYF
TGTGCCAGCAGTCCGCAGACAGGGTGGGAGCAGTACTTC
>-|TRBJ2-1|TRBV5-5|-
CASSVLTRSAYNEQFF
TGTGCCAGCAGCGTACTGACTAGAAGCGCCTACAATGAGCAGTTCTTC
>-|TRBJ2-7|TRBV28|-
CASGSQGNEQYF
TGTGCCAGCGGATCACAGGGTAACGAGCAGTACTTC
>TRBD1|TRBJ2-3|TRBV29-1|once
CSAGQGFTDTQYF
TGCAGCGCGGGACAGGGGTTCACAGATACGCAGTATTTT
>-|TRBJ2-7|TRBV4-1|few
CASSQGAIPFAYEQYF
TGCGCCAGCAGCCAAGGCGCCATACCTTTCGCCTACGAGCAGTACTTC
>TRBD1|TRBJ2-1|TRBV29-1|-
CSVEGFKRDRGHVGSYNEQFF
TGCAGCGTTGAGGGGTTTAAACGGGACAGGGGGCACGTAGGCTCCTACAATGAGCAGTTCTTC
>TRBD2|TRBJ2-3|TRBV7-9|-
CARAGDADTQYF
TGTGCCAGAGCGGGAGACGCAGATACGCAGTATTTT
>TRBD2|TRBJ2-7|TRBV2|-
CASSEGGLAGDEQYF
TGTGCCAGCAGTGAAGGGGGACTAGCGGGCGACGAGCAGTACTTC
>-|TRBJ2-3|TRBV7-6|-
CASSFFGGRDTQYF
TGTGCCAGCAGCTTCTTCGGGGGAAGGGATACGCAGTATTTT
>TRBD2|TRBJ2-7|TRBV11-2|-
CASSLLAVTYEQYF
TGTGCCAGCAGCTTACTAGCGGTAACCTACGAGCAGTACTTC
>-|TRBJ1-6|TRBV5-4|-
CASSFGRENSPLHF
TGTGCCAGCAGCTTTGGGAGAGAGAATTCACCCCTCCACTTT
>-|TRBJ2-3|TRBV5-8|-
CASIQGTFKTSTDTQYF
TGTGCCAGCATACAGGGAACATTTAAGACTAGCACAGATACGCAGTATTTT
>-|TRBJ1-2|TRBV6-1|-
CASSLDSKANYGYTF
TGTGCCAGCAGTCTAGACAGCAAAGCTAACTATGGCTACACCTTC
>-|TRBJ1-4|TRBV7-9|-
CASSSNLGQAEKLFF
TGTGCCAGCAGCTCAAACCTGGGGCAGGCTGAAAAACTGTTTTTT
>-|TRBJ2-7|TRBV5-1|-
CASSSGTQQPYEQYF
TGCGCCAGCAGCTCAGGGACACAGCAACCCTACGAGCAGTACTTC
>TRBD1|TRBJ2-3|TRBV11-2|-
CASTSRTGADTQYF
TGTGCCAGCACCTCGAGGACAGGGGCAGATACGCAGTATTTT
>TRBD1|TRBJ2-7|TRBV6-1|-
CASSEERTGFEQYF
TGTGCCAGCAGTGAAGAGAGGACAGGGTTCGAGCAGTACTTC
>-|TRBJ1-5|TRBV5-6|-
CASSREGDGNQPQHF
TGTGCCAGCTCTAGGGAAGGGGATGGCAATCAGCCCCAGCATTTT
>-|TRBJ1-5|TRBV13|-
CASSLEAGSLVDQPQHF
TGTGCCAGCAGCTTAGAGGCGGGATCACTCGTGGATCAGCCCCAGCATTTT
>TRBD2|TRBJ2-5|TRBV5-6|few
CASSPGLAGGYQETQYF
TGTGCCAGCAGCCCGGGACTAGCGGGGGGGTACCAAGAGACCCAGTACTTC
>TRBD1|TRBJ2-1|TRBV28|-
CASSLGDRGRDEQFF
TGTGCCAGCAGTTTGGGGGACAGGGGGCGCGATGAGCAGTTCTTC
>-|TRBJ1-3|TRBV5-1|few
CASSSPDNSGNTIYF
TGCGCCAGCAGCAGCCCGGACAACTCTGGAAACACCATATATTTT
>-|TRBJ2-6|TRBV10-3|-
CATQGSGANVLTF
TGTGCCACGCAGGGATCAGGGGCCAACGTCCTGACTTTC
>TRBD1|TRBJ2-7|TRBV4-1|-
CASSAKGGQGNDEQYF
TGCGCCAGCAGCGCAAAAGGGGGACAGGGAAACGACGAGCAGTACTTC
>-|TRBJ1-3|TRBV15|-
CATSRDRGAGNTIYF
TGTGCCACCAGCAGAGATAGAGGAGCTGGAAACACCATATATTTT
>TRBD2|TRBJ2-7|TRBV28|few
CASNPGEGTHEQYF
TGTGCCAGCAACCCTGGGGAGGGTACACACGAGCAGTACTTC
>-|TRBJ1-3|TRBV7-2|-
CASSLDVALTGGNTIYF
TGTGCCAGCAGCTTAGATGTCGCACTGACTGGTGGAAACACCATATATTTT
>TRBD1|TRBJ1-2|TRBV5-4|-
CASSFPRTGNYGYTF
TGTGCCAGCAGCTTCCCCCGGACAGGGAACTATGGCTACACCTTC
>TRBD2|TRBJ2-5|TRBV6-5|few
CASNSGRWTGETQYF
TGTGCCAGCAATAGCGGGAGGTGGACAGGGGAGACCCAGTACTTC
>TRBD1|TRBJ2-2|TRBV7-2|-
CASSSRQGNTGELFF
TGTGCCAGCAGCTCTCGACAGGGTAACACCGGGGAGCTGTTTTTT
>TRBD2|TRBJ2-5|TRBV7-9|few
CASSPSPSGSRYF
TGTGCCAGCAGCCCGAGCCCTAGCGGGAGTCGGTACTTC
>-|TRBJ1-1|TRBV5-1|-
CASSLTGRAEAFF
TGCGCCAGCAGCTTGACAGGGCGGGCTGAAGCTTTCTTT
>-|TRBJ1-2|TRBV5-1|few
CASSLAALANGYTF
TGCGCCAGCAGCTTGGCCGCGTTAGCGAATGGCTACACCTTC
>TRBD1|TRBJ2-3|TRBV6-5|-
CASSYGTGGVDTQYF
TGTGCCAGCAGTTACGGGACAGGGGGCGTGGATACGCAGTATTTT
>-|TRBJ1-2|TRBV6-5|-
CASIAGGQDYGYTF
TGTGCCAGCATCGCGGGGGGCCAGGACTATGGCTACACCTTC
>TRBD1|TRBJ1-2|TRBV19|-
CASVGQGRVEVGYTF
TGTGCCAGCGTAGGACAGGGAAGAGTTGAGGTCGGCTACACCTTC
>-|TRBJ1-2|TRBV2|-
CASSENSGYGYTF
TGTGCCAGCAGTGAAAATTCGGGGTATGGCTACACCTTC
>TRBD1|TRBJ2-1|TRBV7-9|-
CAILLRQGPYNEQFF
TGTGCCATCCTCCTCCGACAGGGACCCTACAATGAGCAGTTCTTC
>-|TRBJ2-5|TRBV6-5|-
CASSLRGQETQYF
TGTGCCAGCAGTTTAAGGGGTCAAGAGACCCAGTACTTC
>TRBD1|TRBJ1-4|TRBV4-1|-
CASSQEGTDEKLFF
TGCGCCAGCAGCCAAGAGGGGACAGATGAAAAACTGTTTTTT
>-|TRBJ2-1|TRBV21-1|-
CASTPGTSGNPYNEQFF
TGTGCCAGCACTCCCGGGACTAGCGGGAACCCTTACAATGAGCAGTTCTTC